A single sample is the source of the 17 T cell receptor beta chains below, sequenced in a study of cytomegalovirus exposure and HLA in healthy donors. This table comes from immunoSEQ multiplex PCR, and its TCRdb copy is limited to in-frame clones, with some not included. The data contain about 170,000 clones, over 85% of them singletons. Sequences were obtained from PBMCs. The receptor set was obtained from a man between 18 and 35 years old in good health and CMV-seropositive.

The chain is built from TRBV10-1 and TRBJ2-7; the D gene is possibly TRBD1 (6 bases). Per germline, CDR1 WNHNN and CDR2 SYGVQD (reference sequence). V lost 6 bases to trimming and J lost 2 bases, with 8 bases between them. The CDR3 contains 12 residues. The CDR3, as DNA: TGCGCCAGCAGGGACAGAACCTACGAGCAGTACTTC. As protein: CASRDRTYEQYF.

The rearrangement joins TRBV28 to TRBJ2-3, with D uncertain. The germline V and J ends were trimmed by 2 bases and 2 bases, with 14 bases remaining between them. The CDR3 runs 16 residues. Germline V gives CDR1 MDHEN, CDR2 SYDVKM. DNA of the CDR3: TGTGCCAGCAGTTTAACTTCTAGGCACCTCACAGATACGCAGTATTTT. This gives the protein CASSLTSRHLTDTQYF.

The chain combines TRBV13 with TRBJ2-3, with TRBD2 matching over 9 bases. CDR1 is PRHDT, CDR2 FYEKMQ, per germline (reference sequence). The CDR3 consists of 17 residues. Trimming cost V 0 bases and J 6 bases; bases outside gene matches: 10. The CDR3 nucleotides read TGTGCCAGCAGCTTAGGCCTAAGAGCGGGAGGAGGCGATACGCAGTATTTT. Residues: CASSLGLRAGGGDTQYF.

The V call is TRBV4-2, the J call TRBJ2-7; D perhaps matches TRBD1 (6 bases). The CDR3 loop spans 13 amino acids. Trimming left V 4 bases short and J 3 bases short, with 10 bases between. From germline, CDR1 is LGHNA and CDR2 YNFKEQ. CDR3 protein: CASSPLTGYEQYF. CDR3 in DNA: TGTGCCAGCAGCCCCTTGACAGGCTACGAGCAGTACTTC.

The chain recombines TRBV2 with TRBJ2-5; the D gene is possibly TRBD2 (6 bases). Trimming removed 7 bases from V and 2 bases from J, with 11 bases in between. The CDR3 runs to 13 residues. Germline lookup yields CDR1 SNHLY and CDR2 FYNNEI. In DNA, the CDR3 is TGTGCCAGCACCCGGGACTGGCAAGAGACCCAGTACTTC. This translates into CASTRDWQETQYF. Full variable domain (remainder filled in from reference TRBV2 and TRBJ2-5): EPEVTQTPSHQVTQMGQEVILRCVPISNHLYFYWYRQILGQKVEFLVSFYNNEISEKSEIFDDQFSVERPDGSNFTLKIRSTKLEDSAMYFCASTRDWQETQYFGPGTRLLVL.

V usage is TRBV4-2 and J usage is TRBJ2-2, with 12 nucleotides matching TRBD2. V lost 6 bases to trimming and J lost 5 bases; unmatched junction nucleotides: 1. Germline V gene data show CDR1 as LGHNA and CDR2 as YNFKEQ. CDR3 size: 14 residues. CDR3 sequence: CASRTSGSTGELFF. The CDR3 bases are TGTGCCAGCAGGACTAGCGGGAGTACCGGGGAGCTGTTTTTT.

The V call is TRBV5-1, the J call TRBJ2-7, with TRBD1 matching 9 bases. This CDR3 comprises 13 residues. CDR1 is SGHRS, CDR2 YFSETQ, per germline. V lost 5 bases, J lost 9 bases, and 9 bases stayed unmatched. CDR3 coding DNA: TGCGCCAGCAGTCAGGGACAGGGAGGGGTGCAGTACTTC. Protein: CASSQGQGGVQYF. Complete variable domain (other parts from reference TRBV5-1 and TRBJ2-7): KAGVTQTPRYLIKTRGQQVTLSCSPISGHRSVSWYQQTPGQGLQFLFEYFSETQRNKGNFPGRFSGRQFSNSRSEMNVSTLELGDSALYLCASSQGQGGVQYFGPGTRLTVT.

The chain recombines TRBV27 with TRBJ1-1, with D unclear. Germline CDR1 MNHEY, CDR2 SMNVEV (reference sequence). Trimming pared 6 bases from V and 0 bases from J, leaving 11 bases between. The CDR3 covers 14 residues. The CDR3 here is CASRLMTLNTEAFF. The CDR3 DNA sequence: TGTGCCAGCAGATTGATGACACTGAACACTGAAGCTTTCTTT.

The chain uses TRBV11-2 and TRBJ2-7; D possibly corresponds to TRBD2 (6 bases). Trimming removed 4 bases at V and 3 bases at J, with 13 bases between. Germline V CDR1 and CDR2: SGHAT, FQNNGV. The CDR3 totals 14 residues. The CDR3 DNA reads TGTGCCAGCAGCTGGGGGGAGCTATTCTACGAGCAGTACTTC. It translates to CASSWGELFYEQYF. The variable domain in full, completed from reference TRBV11-2 and TRBJ2-7, reads EAGVAQSPRYKIIEKRQSVAFWCNPISGHATLYWYQQILGQGPKLLIQFQNNGVVDDSQLPKDRFSAERLKGVDSTLKIQPAKLEDSAVYLCASSWGELFYEQYFGPGTRLTVT.

V gene TRBV16 combines with J gene TRBJ2-1, with TRBD2 identical over 8 bases. V trimming: 3 bases; J trimming: 5 bases; junction bases outside the gene matches: 12. The length of the CDR3 is 17 residues. Germline CDR1 reads KGHSY; CDR2 reads FQNENV. Written as DNA, the CDR3 is TGTGCCAGCAGCCACTCACCGGGACTAGTGCTTAACAATGAGCAGTTCTTC. It yields the protein CASSHSPGLVLNNEQFF.

This chain uses TRBV4-1 with TRBJ2-3, with 13 bases fitting TRBD2. Trimming removed 4 bases from V and 4 bases from J; junction bases left unmatched: 5. Germline loops: CDR1 MGHRA, CDR2 YSYEKL. The CDR3 sequence is 16 residues long. CDR3 sequence reads: CASSRTSGSPADTQYF. CDR3 nucleotides: TGCGCCAGCAGCCGGACTAGCGGGAGCCCGGCAGATACGCAGTATTTT.

The V and J genes are TRBV5-4 and TRBJ2-1; 12 bases line up with TRBD2. V dropped 4 bases and J dropped 9; count of bases not matched to a gene: 14. CDR1 is SGHNT, CDR2 YYREEE, per germline (reference sequence). The CDR3 contains 17 residues. As DNA, the CDR3 is TGTGCCAGCAGCGGGGTTACTAGCGGGGGGCCAAGAAGTGAGCAGTTCTTC. Translating gives CASSGVTSGGPRSEQFF. Complete variable domain (other parts from reference TRBV5-4 and TRBJ2-1): ETGVTQSPTHLIKTRGQQVTLRCSSQSGHNTVSWYQQALGQGPQFIFQYYREEENGRGNFPPRFSGLQFPNYSSELNVNALELDDSALYLCASSGVTSGGPRSEQFFGPGTRLTVL.

A single count supports this clone. This chain uses TRBV4-2 with TRBJ2-1; 8 nucleotides line up with TRBD1. CDR3 length: 16 amino acids. CDR1 is LGHNA and CDR2 is YNFKEQ in the germline V gene. With V trimmed by 1 base and J by 0 bases, 2 bases remained unmatched. DNA for the CDR3: TGTGCCAGCAGCCAAGGGGACAGGAACTCCTACAATGAGCAGTTCTTC. Translating gives CASSQGDRNSYNEQFF.

The rearrangement links TRBV14 to TRBJ2-2, with D hard to call. V lost 1 base to trimming and J lost 4 bases, with 7 bases between them. The length of the CDR3 is 14 residues. Germline values: CDR1 SGHDN, CDR2 FVKESK. The CDR3 sequence: CASSQGRFTGELFF. DNA of the CDR3: TGTGCCAGCAGCCAAGGTCGGTTCACCGGGGAGCTGTTTTTT.

This chain connects TRBV2 to TRBJ2-4; TRBD2 aligns across 10 bases. Germline-derived CDR1 and CDR2 are SNHLY and FYNNEI. Trimming cost V 2 bases and J 3 bases; bases outside gene matches: 13. CDR3 length: 19 residues. In DNA, the CDR3 is TGTGCCAGCAGTGAATTTCGTCTAGCGGGAGAGGGAGGCAAAAACATTCAGTACTTC. Amino acids: CASSEFRLAGEGGKNIQYF.

The CDR3 reads CASSSGGGSGTEAFF. DNA of the CDR3: TGTGCCAGCAGCTCCGGAGGAGGGAGCGGCACTGAAGCTTTCTTT. The chain combines TRBV7-2 with TRBJ1-1; no clear D. The CDR3 length is 15 residues. Germline lookup yields CDR1 SGHTA and CDR2 FQGNSA. Deletions cut 4 bases from V and 4 bases from J, with 16 bases between.

This chain joins TRBV4-2 and TRBJ1-2, with D possibly being TRBD1 (6 bases). Germline loops: CDR1 LGHNA, CDR2 YNFKEQ. The V gene lost 0 bases and the J gene lost 4 bases, with 9 bases spanning the gap. CDR3 length equals 14 residues. In nucleotides, the CDR3 is TGTGCCAGCAGCCAAGAGACAGGTCCCTATGGCTACACCTTC. This gives the protein CASSQETGPYGYTF.